This T cell receptor beta chain was sequenced for a study of graft-versus-host responses after intestinal transplantation (dated by TCRdb to the early 2020s). Some background on the complete study: Recipients received multivisceral, liver-intestinal, or isolated intestinal transplants. Rather than being sequenced by the commercial service, samples from a few later patients were sequenced in-house on an Illumina MiSeq and processed with MiXCR. To identify alloreactive clones, pre-transplant mixed lymphocyte reaction products were sequenced and then compared with unstimulated pre-transplant donor and recipient T cells. All recipients received anti-thymocyte globulin induction followed by maintenance tacrolimus and steroids for approximately 3 years. Graft-versus-host and host-versus-graft alloreactive T cell clones were tracked in the graft, circulation and bone marrow after intestinal transplantation using bulk TCR-beta CDR3 sequencing. The cohort enrolled about two dozen intestinal transplant recipients including one retransplant, and a few patients lacking pretransplant specimens were excluded. A peak of at least 4% donor T cells among recipient peripheral blood mononuclear cells was the definition used for donor T cell macrochimerism. Results and caveats for the whole study, not just this receptor: In the allografts of patients with donor T cell macrochimerism, GvH to HvG T cell clonal ratios were high. The relatively low number and heterogeneity of intestinal transplant patients limited the conclusions. GvH clones were detected in recipient bone marrow, and some of these GvH clones were observed earlier in ileal mucosa or blood, consistent with an intestinal mucosal origin. Early after transplant, peak levels of circulating GvH clones were associated with declines in HvG clones.

Library preparation employed the immunoSEQ multiplex PCR assay. For most patients, genomic DNA was isolated using the Qiagen DNeasy Blood and Tissue Kit and was shipped frozen to Adaptive Biotechnologies for TCR sequencing. For most patients, high-throughput TCR-beta CDR3 sequencing of genomic DNA was performed by Adaptive Biotechnologies. The paper's data handling went like this. TCR sequencing data for 15 to 20 patients were retrieved from Adaptive's ImmunoSEQ software; three other patients were processed with MiXCR and VDJtools. To correct CD4 versus CD8 sorting errors, sequences present in both subsets at a frequency ratio below 5:1 were removed. CDR3 nucleotide sequences shared by donor and recipient were removed because the origin of these sequences could not be assigned. To count as alloreactive, a clone needed at least 2-fold expansion over unstimulated cells and a minimum CFSE-low frequency of 0.002% (template counts) or 0.001% (read counts). A clone was considered mappable if detected in the sequenced pre-transplant spleen, lymph node, or MLR CFSE-low populations of the donor or recipient. Cumulative frequency of alloreactive clones was calculated as a percentage of all sequences weighted by copy number. Not all clones reach the TCRdb copy of this immuneACCESS table, which keeps in-frame sequences only. Checked studies attribute under half of the gap to unresolved V genes and leave the rest unexplained. Clone size and the V and J calls come from that table; the DNA yielded D and trimming. The sample table contains approximately 21,000 clones; only one count was recorded for around 47% of them. Jointly, the top ten make up over 1.1% of the sample.

The junction shows trimming of 0 bases on V and 1 base on J, plus 10 bases between the germline ends. From the cysteine through the phenylalanine, the CDR3 covers 15 amino acids. The kept DNA is CDR3 alone, 45 bases in frame from the first base. Sequences SGHRS (CDR1) and YFSETQ (CDR2) are obtained from the germline V gene. The time point label on this specimen signifies: cells obtained before transplantation from donor or recipient. In the mixed lymphocyte reactions, approximately 200,000 CFSE-labeled pre-transplant responders were plated with approximately 200,000 irradiated violet-dye-labeled stimulators and cultured for roughly six days. Proliferating CD3+CD4+CFSE-low and CD3+CD8+CFSE-low responder cells were FACS-sorted on a BD Influx sorter after the mixed lymphocyte reaction. As for this clone: No base quality values were provided; no much bigger clone lies one nucleotide off.

This sample comprised alloreactive CD8+ T cells from a mixed lymphocyte reaction culture, obtained before transplantation. What the cell subset or site label conveys for this sample: CFSE-low proliferating T cells sorted from roughly 6-day pre-transplant mixed lymphocyte reaction (GvH or HvG direction). The receptor's source is a human patient who was an organ donor for intestinal transplantation. The chain couples TRBV5-1 to TRBJ1-1, and the D gene may be TRBD1, 5 bases matching. The CDR3 corresponds to CASSLGGDGNTEAFF. The nucleotide sequence is TGCGCCAGCAGCTTGGGTGGGGACGGGAACACTGAAGCTTTCTTT.